Below, one T cell receptor (beta chain) is given with its context. Its antigen is not identified. Germline lookup yields CDR1 SGHRS and CDR2 YFSETQ. This CDR3 is built from 15 residues. V shed 6 bases and J 9 bases; nucleotides not matched to a gene: 9. These data come from a study of graft-versus-host responses after intestinal transplantation. For the study at large: Transplants were multivisceral, liver-intestinal, or isolated intestinal. Every one of the recipients received anti-thymocyte globulin induction and afterwards took tacrolimus and steroids for around 3 years.

Sequenced by immunoSEQ multiplex PCR; TCRdb stores in-frame clones only, minus some. In the table there are approximately 89,000 clones, 92% of which are singletons. General study findings and limits: Some GvH clones were seen earlier in gut or blood, suggesting intestinal origin. Those patients showing graft-donor T cell macrochimerism displayed high graft-versus-host to host-versus-graft clonal ratios in allografts.

This specimen was unstimulated CD4+ T cells sorted from spleen or lymph node cells, taken before intestinal transplant. This receptor was identified in a human donor who received an intestinal transplant. V gene TRBV5-1 combines with J gene TRBJ2-1; the match to TRBD2 covers 13 bases. CDR3 in amino acids: CASTPLAGGIFEQFF. The CDR3 DNA reads as TGCGCCAGCACTCCACTAGCGGGAGGGATATTTGAGCAGTTCTTC.